This T cell receptor beta chain was captured in a study of regulatory T cells in long-lasting Graves disease. This clonotype occurred many times. Antigen unknown. Study outcomes and limitations: It was peripheral blood alone, not thyroid tissue, that was studied.

Described time point: newly diagnosed GD, antithyroid drugs for less than 3 months. The TCR library used RNA extracted from PBMCs. The TCR beta library used iRepertoire HTBI primers with Arm-PCR amplification of CDR3. Each CDR3 protein gets one entry after TCRdb re-called the multiplex PCR reads with MiXCR. Among around 320,000 distinct CDR3 sequences listed, approximately 15% were seen once. This CDR3 region has 14 residues. V shed 4 bases and J 6 bases; nucleotides not matched to a gene: 6. Another study also made use of these data, one on T cells in Graves' hyperthyroidism and ophthalmopathy. That report notes: The model predicted ophthalmopathy a median around 6.5 months before onset.

This receptor was identified in a middle-aged man with Graves disease. The chain couples TRBV12-3 or TRBV12-4 to TRBJ2-1; the match to TRBD1 covers 7 bases. The sequencing here drew on peripheral blood mononuclear cells (PBMCs), taken at new diagnosis, from a patient treated with antithyroid drugs. CDR3 residues: CASSSSYRGNEQFF. CDR3 coding DNA: TGTGCCAGCAGTTCGTCATACAGGGGCAATGAGCAGTTCTTC.